This T cell receptor beta chain was captured by sequencing in a study of long-term antiretroviral therapy in people with HIV (dated by TCRdb to 2022 to 2024). In the study overall: The earliest samples were collected roughly a decade before the 2015 WHO recommendation for immediate ART, at a time when ART was usually postponed until CD4 counts fell. A retrospective serial study tested whether changes in peripheral blood TRB repertoire composition and diversity were associated with ART initiation and durable HIV suppression. A total of 192 cryopreserved PBMC samples were contributed to the cohort by 30 adults with confirmed HIV infection, with samples collected serially over a mean of approximately six years (range 1-12). Of the roughly 30 participants with HIV, approximately ten were female. No cross-contamination during QIAcube processing turned up in test extractions that ran a monoclonal T-cell line alongside approximately 35 polyclonal samples.

Note on this clone: It has no known antigen specificity. No much larger clone is present one base from it, and per-base qualities are unavailable.

V gives up 3 bases and J gives up 2 bases, and the segment between their germline ends measures 8 bases. CDR1 and CDR2 are drawn from the germline V gene: LGHNA, YSLEER. The CDR3 has 13 amino acids, counting the end cysteine and phenylalanine. Only the CDR3 portion is preserved as DNA: 39 bases, with reading frame beginning at the first base. The immunoSEQ hsTCRB v3.0 assay was used at survey level resolution to sequence the TRB variable region. The target sequencing depth for TRB was roughly 40,000-55,000 T-cell genomes per sample. Pooled TRB libraries were sequenced on an Illumina MiSeq with a v3 150-cycle kit. In the source study's methods: Repertoire analysis was performed in R inside a reproducible Nextflow workflow that covered QC, data transformation and analysis. LymphoSeq2, an R package for exploring AIRR-Seq data, was used to implement the custom analyses. A handful of samples yielding fewer than 5000 total TRB sequences were excluded, leaving 188 analyzed HIV repertoires. Among the approximately 200 retained HIV repertoires, about 59 were collected before ART initiation and around 130 were collected after ART initiation. Each repertoire was downsampled to 5000 TRB nucleotide sequences, and summary statistics were averaged across 100 downsampling iterations. The analysis kept only TRB sequences whose CDR3 regions were at least seven amino acids long. Diversity was measured with a Shannon entropy-derived clonality score and the Gini coefficient. In the repertoire networks, any two of the top 5000 CDR3 amino acid sequences were connected whenever the two sequences differed by an edit distance of one. For TRB CDR3 amino acid sequences, GLIPH2 was used to predict antigen specificity groups and MHC restriction. To flag known associations with CMV, EBV, HIV or tissue antigens, CDR3 amino acid sequences were compared against VDJdb and McPAS-TCR. Pre-ART, post-ART and control groups were compared with Wilcoxon signed-rank tests and Holm-Bonferroni correction. TCRdb limited this immuneACCESS table to in-frame rearrangements with V and J called. A share of clones is missing; checked studies link under half to unresolved V genes, and the rest is unexplained. From that table come the V and J calls and clone size; the DNA was used to work out D and trimming. This sample gives roughly 39,000 clones in total; approximately 86% of them show up just once. Around 4.2% of the sample belongs to the ten largest clones.

The paper's findings and limits, for the study overall: Starting ART was linked to a significant rise in TRB diversity, yet even with long-term ART the diversity remained significantly lower than in transplant donor controls. Inferences about post-ART repertoire changes were limited because no data were available on ART adherence, viral resistance or therapy changes. Limited PBMC availability meant only the TCR beta chain was sequenced, without alpha chain pairing. The repertoire was dominated across all time points by expanded TRB clones identified before ART initiation, although this dominance was seen to fluctuate and to decrease in many PLHIV after ART. Narrower CDR3 length ranges were observed in HIV repertoires than in controls, and an antigen-experienced repertoire with only a slight naive shift after ART was suggested by the network structure. Because pre-ART samples had limited cell numbers, unsorted PBMC were profiled rather than sorted CD4+ and CD8+ T cells. Samples dated from about 2003 to 2018, and the ART regimens used may be less effective than current ones.

Participants were included only if at least one PBMC sample before ART initiation and at least two post-ART samples were available. All participants with HIV were treated in the United States of America. Before DNA extraction, cryopreserved samples of about 1-10 million PBMC were thawed and washed. At the time of the earliest PBMC sample, participants with HIV were aged between about 20 and 55 years. PBMC samples were contributed by each participant from 1-4 timepoints before ART initiation and 2-8 timepoints after ART initiation, with a median of 7 samples. For every participant, serial HIV viral load, CD4+ T-cell count, ART history and demographic data were obtained. Genomic DNA was extracted from unsorted PBMC with a Qiagen kit on a QIAcube, processed in batches of 12 samples.

The sequencing used unsorted PBMCs, collected just before starting antiretroviral therapy. The rearranged segments are TRBV4-3 and TRBJ2-7, with the D gene possibly TRBD1 or TRBD2, each one fitting 5 bases. The TCR originated in a young woman with HIV. The nucleotide sequence is TGCGCCAGCAGCCAGGGGCGGGCCTACGAGCAGTACTTC. It encodes CASSQGRAYEQYF.